This T cell receptor beta chain was retrieved from a study of T cell changes during pregnancy in multiple sclerosis. Clones were read by immunoSEQ multiplex PCR, and TCRdb kept only the in-frame ones, dropping some. The table lists 60,000 to 65,000 clones, around nine tenths of them singletons. This receptor was identified in a female donor with multiple sclerosis, enrolled in a pregnancy study. Source: peripheral blood, taken in the second trimester of pregnancy.

The CDR3: CASSYSAGGYTGELFF. In DNA, the CDR3 is TGTGCCAGCAGTTACTCGGCAGGGGGCTACACCGGGGAGCTGTTTTTT. V usage is TRBV6-6 and J usage is TRBJ2-2; 8 bases are a match to TRBD1. This CDR3 spans 16 amino acids. Per germline, CDR1 MNHNY and CDR2 SVGAGI (reference sequence). With 0 bases clipped from V and 3 bases from J, the junction kept 3 bases outside the gene matches.